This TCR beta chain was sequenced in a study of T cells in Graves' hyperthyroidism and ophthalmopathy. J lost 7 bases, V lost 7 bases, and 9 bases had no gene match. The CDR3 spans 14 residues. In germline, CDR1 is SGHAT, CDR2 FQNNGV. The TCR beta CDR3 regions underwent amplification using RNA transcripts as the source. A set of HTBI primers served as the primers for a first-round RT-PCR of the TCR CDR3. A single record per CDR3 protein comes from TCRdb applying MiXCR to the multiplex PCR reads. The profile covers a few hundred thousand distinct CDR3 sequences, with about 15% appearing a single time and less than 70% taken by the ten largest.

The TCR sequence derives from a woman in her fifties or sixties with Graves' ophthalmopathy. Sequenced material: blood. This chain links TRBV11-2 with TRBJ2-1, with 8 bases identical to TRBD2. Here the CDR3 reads CASTRGGRSNEQFF. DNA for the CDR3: TGTGCCAGCACTCGGGGGGGCCGTTCGAATGAGCAGTTCTTC.